The 7 T cell receptor beta chains presented below share a single source sample, sequenced in a study of T cell changes during pregnancy in multiple sclerosis. The method was immunoSEQ multiplex PCR; TCRdb's version includes in-frame clones alone and lacks a portion of them. The table includes about 60,000 clones, 93% detected once. Sequencing used peripheral blood, obtained after pregnancy. Receptor source: a female donor with multiple sclerosis, enrolled in a pregnancy study.

This clone came up once. The rearrangement joins TRBV19 to TRBJ1-1; D is perhaps TRBD1 (6 bases). The germline V and J ends were trimmed by 6 bases and 2 bases, with 13 bases remaining between them. Germline lookup yields CDR1 LNHDA and CDR2 SQIVND (reference sequence). The CDR3 runs 14 residues. CDR3 DNA: TGTGCCAGTAGCCCTATACAGGGAAACACTGAAGCTTTCTTT. This gives the protein CASSPIQGNTEAFF.

The gene calls are TRBV7-2 and TRBJ2-4; 7 bases align to TRBD1. The CDR3 sequence is 15 residues long. The V gene end was trimmed by 5 bases and the J gene end by 0 bases; junction bases not matched to a gene: 4. Germline-derived CDR1 and CDR2 are SGHTA and FQGNSA. The CDR3 region has the DNA TGTGCCAGCAGCCGACAGGGTCTAGCCAAAAACATTCAGTACTTC. As protein: CASSRQGLAKNIQYF.

The chain joins TRBV4-3 to TRBJ2-4; 10 bases agree with TRBD1. With 4 bases clipped from V and 5 bases from J, the junction kept 14 bases outside the gene matches. Germline CDR1 and CDR2: LGHNA and YSLEER. This CDR3 is 18 amino acids long. The CDR3, as DNA: TGCGCCAGCAGCCGACAAGACATCCCCGGGACAGGGGAAAACATTCAGTACTTC. It codes for CASSRQDIPGTGENIQYF.

The count of this clone is one. This chain joins TRBV11-2 and TRBJ2-1; D is possibly TRBD1 (5 bases). The CDR3 has 14 amino acids. The germline gives CDR1 SGHAT, CDR2 FQNNGV. Trimming pared 6 bases from V and 8 bases from J, leaving 17 bases between. CDR3 sequence reads: CASRRVGRGDEQFF. Here the CDR3 DNA reads TGTGCCAGCAGAAGGGTGGGGCGTGGCGATGAGCAGTTCTTC.

The rearrangement links TRBV9 to TRBJ2-2; 12 nucleotides agree with TRBD2. The CDR3 runs 16 residues. Germline CDR1 SGDLS, CDR2 YYNGEE. Germline trimming cut 0 bases from V and 4 bases from J; bases unmatched to any gene: 1. CDR3 DNA: TGTGCCAGCAGCGTAGGACTAGCGGGAGTCACCGGGGAGCTGTTTTTT. Translating gives CASSVGLAGVTGELFF.

This chain connects TRBV13 to TRBJ2-5; TRBD2 matches at 8 bases. This CDR3 has 17 amino acids. Germline CDR1 reads PRHDT; CDR2 reads FYEKMQ (reference sequence). The J segment lost 0 bases and the V segment lost 5 bases, leaving 11 bases of the junction unmatched. CDR3 bases: TGTGCCAGCAGCCCAACCCCGGTAGCGGGACACCAAGAGACCCAGTACTTC. It encodes CASSPTPVAGHQETQYF.

The V and J genes are TRBV13 and TRBJ2-5; 12 bases are a match to TRBD2. J was trimmed by 2 bases and V by 4 bases; bases with no gene match: 11. The CDR3 totals 18 residues. Germline values: CDR1 PRHDT, CDR2 FYEKMQ (reference sequence). The CDR3 DNA sequence: TGTGCCAGCAGCTCTCTAGCGGGAGGGCCAGGGTGGCAAGAGACCCAGTACTTC. This gives the protein CASSSLAGGPGWQETQYF.